This T cell receptor beta chain came from a study of CD8+ T cells in alopecia areata. Study-wide background: Treated patients received oral tofacitinib, 5 to 10 mg twice daily.

Described treatment: oral pan-JAK inhibitor, 5-10 mg twice daily. Study results and caveats: Tofacitinib produced a significant decrease in scalp clonality and in expanded CD8+ clones among the top 100.

Extracted from the samples, RNA was reverse transcribed into cDNA to serve as the sequencing template. Assay used: immunoSEQ multiplex PCR; TCRdb lists only in-frame clones, some missing. Of 150,000 to 200,000 clones in the sample, 51% were seen once. This clone was picked up a small number of times. No antigen is known for it. This CDR3 is built from 15 residues. V gave up 4 bases and J gave up 4 bases; unmatched junction bases: 7. Germline assignment: CDR1 SGHRS and CDR2 YFSETQ. This chain connects TRBV5-1 to TRBJ1-3, with 8 bases lining up with TRBD1. The specimen comprised CD8+ T cells sorted from blood, sampled at roughly week 52, from a patient treated with tofacitinib. This TCR was sampled from a human donor with alopecia areata. CDR3 nucleotide sequence: TGCGCCAGCAGCCAGTGGGGACAGGAAGGAAACACCATATATTTT. It encodes CASSQWGQEGNTIYF.